These 32 T cell receptor beta chains were sequenced from one sample in a study of T cell repertoires in cytomegalovirus infection. TCRdb itself ran the reads through MiXCR, one entry per CDR3 protein. Of 350,000 to 400,000 distinct CDR3 sequences in the sample, approximately 35% are singletons; the top ten hold 13%. Their cognate antigens are unknown. Sequencing was performed on cultured PBMCs, taken from culture after CMV antigen stimulation. All receptors derive from a human donor in good health (CMV status not recorded). Some clones in this sample may be carry-over from other donors' samples.

This clonotype was seen a few times. V is TRBV7-8 and J is TRBJ2-7; a weak D match, TRBD2 (5 bases). With 5 bases removed from V and 2 bases from J, the gap between germline ends came to 13 bases. The CDR3 is 14 residues long. The V gene's germline CDR1 is SGHVS and CDR2 FQNEAQ. CDR3 sequence: CASSPRGSAYEQYF. DNA for the CDR3: TGTGCCAGCAGCCCCCGAGGTAGCGCCTACGAGCAGTACTTC.

This clonotype was counted ten times or more. V gene TRBV7-2 combines with J gene TRBJ2-7, with no clear D. This CDR3 has 12 residues. V was cut by 2 bases and J by 7 bases, with 9 bases left in between. Germline values: CDR1 SGHTA, CDR2 FQGNSA. Here the CDR3 reads CASSLYPGEQYF. The CDR3 DNA reads TGTGCCAGCAGCTTATATCCTGGGGAGCAGTACTTC.

This clonotype was seen ten or more times. J is TRBJ2-7 and V is TRBV12-3 or TRBV12-4, with a possible D match to TRBD2 (6 bases). The CDR3 is 15 amino acids. Trimming left V 2 bases short and J 6 bases short, with 17 bases between. The CDR3 nucleotides read TGTGCCAGCAGTTTACGGGCAGGGAGGAATGGCGAGCAGTACTTC. It translates to CASSLRAGRNGEQYF.

This clonotype occurred a few times. The rearrangement links TRBV7-8 to TRBJ1-5, with TRBD1 identical over 8 bases. J gave up 5 bases and V 5 bases, and 5 bases lay outside the gene matches. Per the germline V gene, CDR1 is SGHVS and CDR2 is FQNEAQ. This CDR3 has 14 residues. CDR3 residues: CASSRTGRDQPQHF. The DNA for the CDR3 is TGTGCCAGCAGCAGGACAGGGAGAGATCAGCCCCAGCATTTT. The variable domain in full, completed from reference TRBV7-8 and TRBJ1-5, reads GAGVSQSPRYKVAKRGQDVALRCDPISGHVSLFWYQQALGQGPEFLTYFQNEAQLDKSGLPSDRFFAERPEGSVSTLKIQRTQQEDSAVYLCASSRTGRDQPQHFGDGTRLSIL.

At least ten counts were recorded for this clonotype. V gene TRBV4-1 combines with J gene TRBJ1-2; D remains ambiguous. The CDR3 has 13 residues. Trimming pared 1 base from V and 7 bases from J, leaving 10 bases between. Germline V gene data show CDR1 as MGHRA and CDR2 as YSYEKL. CDR3 in amino acids: CASSQGLVGGYTF. The CDR3 bases are TGCGCCAGCAGCCAAGGACTAGTGGGTGGCTACACCTTC.

The chain employs TRBV12-3 or TRBV12-4 and TRBJ2-3; TRBD2 agrees at 12 bases. After removal of 7 bases from V and 7 bases from J, the junction contained 9 bases not matched to a gene. This CDR3 is 15 amino acids long. The CDR3 DNA reads as TGTGCCAGCACCCCTAGCGGGAGGGCCGGGAATACGCAGTATTTT. This codes for CASTPSGRAGNTQYF.

This sequence joins TRBV6-2 or TRBV6-3 and TRBJ2-3; 8 positions agree with TRBD2. V was pared by 2 bases and J by 4 bases, with 17 bases of the junction left unmatched. The germline CDR1 and CDR2 sequences are MNHEY and SVGEGT. This CDR3 has 19 residues. CDR3 amino acids: CASSYQRPGTSKHADTQYF. In DNA, the CDR3 is TGTGCCAGCAGTTACCAACGCCCCGGGACTAGTAAGCACGCAGATACGCAGTATTTT.

This clonotype was seen ten or more times. The chain couples TRBV7-2 to TRBJ2-1; tentatively, D is TRBD1 (6 bases). V was trimmed by 2 bases and J by 10 bases, leaving 9 bases between them. The CDR3 totals 12 residues. The V gene's germline CDR1 is SGHTA and CDR2 FQGNSA. This CDR3 is CASSLRGSEQFF. The CDR3 nucleotides are TGTGCCAGCAGCTTAAGGGGGTCGGAGCAGTTCTTC.

Only a few counts were recorded for this clonotype. The V call is TRBV10-3, the J call TRBJ1-1, with D possibly being TRBD1 (5 bases). Germline lookup yields CDR1 ENHRY and CDR2 SYGVKD. This CDR3 spans 15 amino acids. Between the trimmed V and J ends, which lost 0 bases and 6 bases, there was a span of 14 bases. CDR3 sequence: CAISESAGSFAEAFF. The CDR3 DNA sequence: TGTGCCATCAGTGAGTCAGCAGGGAGTTTCGCTGAAGCTTTCTTT.

In this sample, this clonotype turned up once. The J gene is TRBJ2-1, the V gene TRBV20-1; 10 bases fit TRBD2. Trimming took 5 bases from V and 5 from J; bases not matched to a gene: 9. The CDR3 contains 15 residues. The V gene's germline CDR1 is DFQATT and CDR2 SNEGSKA (reference sequence). The CDR3 protein is CSALSTSGKHNEQFF. The CDR3 DNA sequence: TGCAGTGCTCTAAGTACTAGCGGGAAACACAATGAGCAGTTCTTC.

The genes are TRBV10-2 and TRBJ1-6; D gene unclear. This CDR3 is 15 amino acids long. Trimming stripped 7 bases from V and 8 bases from J, with 18 bases between. The germline V gene has CDR1 WSHSY and CDR2 SAAADI. The CDR3 nucleotides read TGCGCCAGCACCCCGCGTCAGCTTTCGGATTCACCCCTCCACTTT. Translated, it gives CASTPRQLSDSPLHF.

This clonotype showed up just a few times. The rearrangement uses TRBV7-2 and TRBJ2-7; D tentatively reads TRBD1 or TRBD2 (5 bases each). The CDR3 is 13 amino acids. The V end was cut by 5 bases, the J end by 6 bases, with 14 bases between. Germline V CDR1 and CDR2: SGHTA, FQGNSA. The DNA for the CDR3 is TGTGCCAGCAGCCGGGACGCGGTCGGCGAGCAGTACTTC. Translating it yields CASSRDAVGEQYF.

The V call is TRBV5-6, the J call TRBJ2-1; 8 positions match TRBD2. Germline CDR1 reads SGHDT; CDR2 reads YYEEEE. V shed 7 bases, J shed 9 bases, and the junction held 12 bases outside the gene matches. This CDR3 contains 14 residues. CDR3 sequence: CASFGGLGGGEQFF. The CDR3 DNA follows: TGTGCCAGCTTTGGGGGACTAGGAGGCGGTGAGCAGTTCTTC.

The chain is built from TRBV13 and TRBJ2-3, with D perhaps TRBD1 (5 bases). Per the germline V gene, CDR1 is PRHDT and CDR2 is FYEKMQ (reference sequence). The CDR3 contains 13 residues. V was cut by 6 bases and J by 4 bases, with 11 bases left in between. Here the CDR3 reads CASSSRVADTQYF. Written as DNA, the CDR3 is TGTGCCAGCAGTTCCAGGGTTGCAGATACGCAGTATTTT.

The chain has TRBV20-1 and TRBJ2-1; 9 nucleotides line up with TRBD1. Germline assignment: CDR1 DFQATT and CDR2 SNEGSKA (reference sequence). The CDR3 has 15 amino acids. V trimming: 8 bases; J trimming: 5 bases; junction bases outside the gene matches: 13. CDR3 DNA: TGCAGTTTCACCCCCGGGACAGGGTCGAACAATGAGCAGTTCTTC. The encoded protein is CSFTPGTGSNNEQFF.

This clonotype was counted only a few times. The chain uses TRBV7-2 and TRBJ2-1, with D possibly TRBD2 on 5 matching bases. CDR3 size: 17 residues. Trimming took off 1 base at V and 8 bases at J, with 21 bases between the two ends. CDR1 is SGHTA, CDR2 FQGNSA, per germline. CDR3 residues: CASSLDLEPSIDHEQFF. The DNA of the CDR3 is TGTGCCAGCAGCTTAGATCTAGAGCCTAGCATAGATCATGAGCAGTTCTTC.

V and J are TRBV19 and TRBJ2-1, with TRBD1 as a possible D gene (5 bases). Germline V CDR1 and CDR2: LNHDA, SQIVND (reference sequence). The V gene lost 5 bases and the J gene lost 3 bases, with 11 bases spanning the gap. CDR3 length equals 14 residues. The CDR3 DNA reads TGTGCCAGTAGTGACGGACAAAGCTACAATGAGCAGTTCTTC. Translated: CASSDGQSYNEQFF. The full variable domain, completed using reference TRBV19 and TRBJ2-1, is DGGITQSPKYLFRKEGQNVTLSCEQNLNHDAMYWYRQDPGQGLRLIYYSQIVNDFQKGDIAEGYSVSREKKESFPLTVTSAQKNPTAFYLCASSDGQSYNEQFFGPGTRLTVL.

The rearrangement joins TRBV11-2 to TRBJ2-6; D tentatively reads TRBD1 or TRBD2 (5 bases each). The CDR3 loop spans 15 amino acids. The germline gives CDR1 SGHAT, CDR2 FQNNGV. V was pared by 4 bases and J by 2 bases, with 9 bases between. CDR3 sequence reads: CASSSGATGANVLTF. CDR3 bases: TGTGCCAGCAGCTCCGGGGCGACTGGGGCCAACGTCCTGACTTTC.

The V gene is TRBV27, the J gene TRBJ2-7, with a possible D match to TRBD2 (7 bases). The CDR3 runs to 15 residues. The V gene lost 1 base and the J gene lost 6 bases, with 16 bases spanning the gap. Germline CDR1 reads MNHEY; CDR2 reads SMNVEV (reference sequence). The CDR3 DNA reads TGTGCCAGCAGTTTATGGACGGAGGGGGGGGGCGAGCAGTACTTC. As protein: CASSLWTEGGGEQYF.

J is TRBJ2-3 and V is TRBV29-1; 9 bases line up with TRBD2. The CDR3 consists of 15 residues. With 5 bases clipped from V and 2 bases from J, the junction kept 8 bases outside the gene matches. Germline-derived CDR1 and CDR2 are SQVTM and ANQGSEA. The CDR3 coding sequence is TGCAGCGTTAAGACTAGCGGAATATCCACAGATACGCAGTATTTT. This sequence encodes CSVKTSGISTDTQYF.

This clonotype showed up just a few times. A read error may account for a junction end that differs from germline. This rearrangement joins TRBV29-1 to TRBJ1-3; D is unclear. The CDR3 consists of 15 residues. Per germline, CDR1 SQVTM and CDR2 ANQGSEA. CDR3 region: CSVAPQGTSRNTIYF. The CDR3 DNA is TGCAGCGTTGCTCCGCAAGGCACCTCTAGAAACACCATATATTTT.

This clonotype was detected ten times or more. J is TRBJ2-7 and V is TRBV6-1; no firm D call. Germline values: CDR1 MNHNS, CDR2 SASEGT. V shed 4 bases and J shed 5 bases, with 15 bases lying between them. The CDR3 contains 14 residues. Here the CDR3 reads CASSVMAGVHEQYV. CDR3 DNA: TGTGCCAGCAGTGTAATGGCTGGGGTCCACGAGCAGTACGTC.

This clonotype was seen only a few times. This sequence joins TRBV7-2 and TRBJ2-7; TRBD2 agrees at 10 bases. Germline assignment: CDR1 SGHTA and CDR2 FQGNSA. The CDR3 runs to 16 residues. The trim removed 1 base at V and 2 bases at J, leaving 5 bases unmatched. CDR3 DNA: TGTGCCAGCAGCTTAGTTCCTAGCGGGAGTGCCTACGAGCAGTACTTC. It codes for CASSLVPSGSAYEQYF.

This clonotype was counted only a few times. This chain connects TRBV12-5 to TRBJ2-2; no reliable D call. V lost 3 bases and J 0 bases, leaving 8 bases between the germline ends. The CDR3 is made up of 15 amino acids. CDR1 and CDR2 from the germline V gene are LGHNT and FRNRAP. CDR3 DNA sequence: TGTGCTAGTGGTTTCCTGGGCACGAACACCGGGGAGCTGTTTTTT. It codes for CASGFLGTNTGELFF.

In DNA, the CDR3 is TGTGCCACCACCTCTGTGTCAGGGCGTTTGGTGACCTACAATGAGCAGTTCTTC. Residues: CATTSVSGRLVTYNEQFF. The rearrangement uses TRBV11-2 and TRBJ2-1; D is perhaps TRBD1 (5 bases). V lost 10 bases, J lost 2 bases, and 27 bases lay in between. The CDR3 contains 18 residues. The V gene's germline CDR1 is SGHAT and CDR2 FQNNGV.

This clonotype has a handful of counts. The chain recombines TRBV7-9 with TRBJ2-1, with TRBD2 matching over 8 bases. The V gene's germline CDR1 is SEHNR and CDR2 FQNEAQ (reference sequence). The V and J ends lost 1 base and 7 bases, in that order; junction bases with no gene match: 6. This CDR3 has 15 residues. The CDR3 region has the DNA TGTGCCAGCAGCTTAGAGAGCGGGAGTAAGAATGAGCAGTTCTTC. It is translated as CASSLESGSKNEQFF.

The chain recombines TRBV20-1 with TRBJ2-3; TRBD2 agrees at 8 bases. Germline V gene data show CDR1 as DFQATT and CDR2 as SNEGSKA (reference sequence). The J segment lost 9 bases and the V segment lost 6 bases, leaving 14 bases of the junction unmatched. The CDR3 contains 14 residues. CDR3 sequence reads: CSAIDSGAGDTQYF. The CDR3 DNA is TGCAGTGCGATTGATAGCGGGGCTGGGGACACGCAGTATTTT.

This chain joins TRBV7-3 and TRBJ2-3; D unresolved. CDR3 size: 14 residues. The V end lost 4 bases, the J end lost 1 base, and 9 bases lay between the germline ends. Germline CDR1 SGHTA, CDR2 FQGTGA. In DNA, the CDR3 is TGTGCCAGCAGCTCCTCTGGCGGCACAGATACGCAGTATTTT. Translation: CASSSSGGTDTQYF.

The chain recombines TRBV12-3 or TRBV12-4 with TRBJ2-3; 7 bases match TRBD1. The CDR3 runs to 16 residues. After removal of 2 bases from V and 0 bases from J, the junction contained 5 bases not matched to a gene. Written as DNA, the CDR3 is TGTGCCAGCAGTTTACGACAGGGTTACAGCACAGATACGCAGTATTTT. It encodes CASSLRQGYSTDTQYF.

This chain connects TRBV7-2 to TRBJ2-7; 9 nucleotides line up with TRBD2. The length of the CDR3 is 17 residues. Germline lookup yields CDR1 SGHTA and CDR2 FQGNSA. Trimming removed 7 bases from V and 4 bases from J; junction bases left unmatched: 17. The CDR3: CASKRLTSGMYPYEQYF. The CDR3, as DNA: TGTGCCAGCAAGCGATTGACTAGCGGAATGTACCCTTACGAGCAGTACTTC.

This clonotype has a handful of counts. The V and J genes are TRBV12-3 or TRBV12-4 and TRBJ1-4, with TRBD1 matching 7 bases. V lost 2 bases and J lost 2; bases outside the gene matches: 11. This CDR3 comprises 18 residues. The CDR3 sequence: CASSLTPTGIITNEKLFF. CDR3 nucleotide sequence: TGTGCCAGCAGTTTAACGCCGACAGGGATTATCACTAATGAAAAACTGTTTTTT.

The genes are TRBV7-2 and TRBJ2-5; D uncertain. The CDR3 totals 13 residues. V lost 1 base, J lost 7 bases, and 10 bases lay in between. Germline-derived CDR1 and CDR2 are SGHTA and FQGNSA. For the CDR3, the DNA is TGTGCCAGCAGCTTAGAGTCCTGGGGGACCCAGTACTTC. Translated: CASSLESWGTQYF.